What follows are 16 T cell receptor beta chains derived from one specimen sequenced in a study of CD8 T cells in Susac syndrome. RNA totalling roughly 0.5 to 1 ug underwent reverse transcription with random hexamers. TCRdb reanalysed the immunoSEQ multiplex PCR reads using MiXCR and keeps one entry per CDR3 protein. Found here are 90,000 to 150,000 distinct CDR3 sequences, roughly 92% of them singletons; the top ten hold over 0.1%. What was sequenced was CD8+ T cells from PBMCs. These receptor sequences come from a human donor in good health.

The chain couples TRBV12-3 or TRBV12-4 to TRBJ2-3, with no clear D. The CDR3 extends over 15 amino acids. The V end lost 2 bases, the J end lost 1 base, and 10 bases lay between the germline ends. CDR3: CASSLSSIGTDTQYF. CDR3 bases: TGTGCCAGCAGTTTATCTTCTATCGGCACAGATACGCAGTATTTT.

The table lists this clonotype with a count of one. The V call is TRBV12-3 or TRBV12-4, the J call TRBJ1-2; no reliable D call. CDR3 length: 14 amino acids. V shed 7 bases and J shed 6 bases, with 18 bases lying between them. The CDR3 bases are TGTGCCAGCACCTACCTACGGGGAATAAATGGCTACACCTTC. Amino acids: CASTYLRGINGYTF.

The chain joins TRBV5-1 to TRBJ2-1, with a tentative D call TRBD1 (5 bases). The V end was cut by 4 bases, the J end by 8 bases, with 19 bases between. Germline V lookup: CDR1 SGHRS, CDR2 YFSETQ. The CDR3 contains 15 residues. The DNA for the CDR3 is TGCGCCAGCAGCCTCGGACAATCCCTGGGCGATGAGCAGTTCTTC. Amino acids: CASSLGQSLGDEQFF.

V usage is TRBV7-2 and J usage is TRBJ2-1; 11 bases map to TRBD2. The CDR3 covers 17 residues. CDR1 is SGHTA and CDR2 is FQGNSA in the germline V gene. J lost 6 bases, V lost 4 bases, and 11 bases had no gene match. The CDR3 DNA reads TGTGCCAGCAGCTCCAGCTTAGCGGGAGGGCCTATCAATGAGCAGTTCTTC. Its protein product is CASSSSLAGGPINEQFF.

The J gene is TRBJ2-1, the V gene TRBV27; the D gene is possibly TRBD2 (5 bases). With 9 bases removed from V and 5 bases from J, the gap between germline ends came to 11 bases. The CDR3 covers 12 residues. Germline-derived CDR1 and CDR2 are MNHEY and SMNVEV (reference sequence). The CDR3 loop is CASRTGNNEQFF. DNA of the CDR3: TGTGCCAGTCGGACGGGAAACAATGAGCAGTTCTTC.

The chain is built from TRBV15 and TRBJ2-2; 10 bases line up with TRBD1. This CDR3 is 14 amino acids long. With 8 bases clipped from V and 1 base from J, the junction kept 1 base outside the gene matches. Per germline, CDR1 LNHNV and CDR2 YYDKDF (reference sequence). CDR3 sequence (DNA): TGTGCCACCCGGACAGGGGGGAACACCGGGGAGCTGTTTTTT. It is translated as CATRTGGNTGELFF.

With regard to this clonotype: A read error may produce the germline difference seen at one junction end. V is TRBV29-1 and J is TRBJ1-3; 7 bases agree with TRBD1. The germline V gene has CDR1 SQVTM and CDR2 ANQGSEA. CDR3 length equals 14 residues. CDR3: CSVDGQDSENTIYF. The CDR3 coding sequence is TGCAGCGTTGATGGACAGGACTCTGAAAACACCATATATTTT.

This CDR3 reads CASSLAGTANTEAFF. The CDR3 nucleotides are TGTGCCAGCAGTTTAGCGGGGACAGCAAACACTGAAGCTTTCTTT. J is TRBJ1-1 and V is TRBV12-3 or TRBV12-4; 7 bases are shared with TRBD1. V trimming: 0 bases; J trimming: 2 bases; junction bases outside the gene matches: 3. This CDR3 spans 15 amino acids.

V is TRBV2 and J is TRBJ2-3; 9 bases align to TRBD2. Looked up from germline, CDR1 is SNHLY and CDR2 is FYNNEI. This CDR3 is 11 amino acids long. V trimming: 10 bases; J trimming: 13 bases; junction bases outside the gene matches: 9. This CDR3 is CATLSGGQEYF. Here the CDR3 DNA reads TGTGCCACGCTGAGCGGGGGGCAGGAGTATTTT.

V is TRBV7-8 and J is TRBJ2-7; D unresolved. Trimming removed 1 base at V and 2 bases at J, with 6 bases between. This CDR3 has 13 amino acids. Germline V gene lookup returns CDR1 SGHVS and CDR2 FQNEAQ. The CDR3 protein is CASSLDSTYEQYF. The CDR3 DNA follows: TGTGCCAGCAGCTTAGATTCGACCTACGAGCAGTACTTC.

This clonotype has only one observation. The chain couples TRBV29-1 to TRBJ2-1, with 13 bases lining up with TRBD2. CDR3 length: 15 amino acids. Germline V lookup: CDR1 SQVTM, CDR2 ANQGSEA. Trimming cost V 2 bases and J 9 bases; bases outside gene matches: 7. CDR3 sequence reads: CSVEILAGGRGEQFF. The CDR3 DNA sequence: TGCAGCGTTGAAATACTAGCGGGGGGGCGTGGTGAGCAGTTCTTC.

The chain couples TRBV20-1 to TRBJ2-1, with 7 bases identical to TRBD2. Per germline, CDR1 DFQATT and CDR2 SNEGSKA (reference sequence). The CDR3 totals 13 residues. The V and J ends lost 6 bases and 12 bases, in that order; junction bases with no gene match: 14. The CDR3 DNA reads TGCAGTGCCGCGGGAAGCGGGGCTAGACGGCAGTTCTTC. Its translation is CSAAGSGARRQFF.

The CDR3 spells CASSLGSGNGDTGELFF. CDR3 coding DNA: TGTGCCAGCAGCTTGGGATCAGGGAACGGTGACACCGGGGAGCTGTTTTTT. V is TRBV7-9 and J is TRBJ2-2; possible D gene TRBD1, 5 bases. Deletions cut 3 bases from V and 3 bases from J, with 17 bases between. The CDR3 totals 17 residues. Per germline, CDR1 SEHNR and CDR2 FQNEAQ (reference sequence).

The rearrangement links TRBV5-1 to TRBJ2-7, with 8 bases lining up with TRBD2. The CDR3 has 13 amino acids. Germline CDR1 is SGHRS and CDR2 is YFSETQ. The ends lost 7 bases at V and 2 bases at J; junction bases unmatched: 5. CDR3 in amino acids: CASSGGTAYEQYF. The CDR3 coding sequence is TGCGCCAGCTCGGGAGGGACCGCCTACGAGCAGTACTTC. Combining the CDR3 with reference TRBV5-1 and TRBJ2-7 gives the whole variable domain KAGVTQTPRYLIKTRGQQVTLSCSPISGHRSVSWYQQTPGQGLQFLFEYFSETQRNKGNFPGRFSGRQFSNSRSEMNVSTLELGDSALYLCASSGGTAYEQYFGPGTRLTVT.

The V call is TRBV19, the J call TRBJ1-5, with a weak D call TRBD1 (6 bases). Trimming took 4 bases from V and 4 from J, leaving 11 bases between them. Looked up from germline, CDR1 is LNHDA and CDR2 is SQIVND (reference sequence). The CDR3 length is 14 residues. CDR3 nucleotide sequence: TGTGCCAGTAGTAAGGAACAGGGTAATCAGCCCCAGCATTTT. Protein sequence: CASSKEQGNQPQHF.

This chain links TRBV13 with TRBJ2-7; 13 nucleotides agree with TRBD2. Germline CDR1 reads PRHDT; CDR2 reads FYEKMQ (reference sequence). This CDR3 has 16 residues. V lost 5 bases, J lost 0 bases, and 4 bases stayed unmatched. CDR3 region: CASSGGLAGVSYEQYF. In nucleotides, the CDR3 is TGTGCCAGCAGCGGCGGACTAGCGGGGGTCTCCTACGAGCAGTACTTC.